What follows are 13 T cell receptor beta chains derived from one specimen sequenced in a study of T cell repertoires in cytomegalovirus infection (dated by TCRdb to the late 2010s). The sequencer was an Illumina HiSeq 1500. Using fastp at Q25 and MiXCR, TCRdb reprocessed the public reads and kept productive beta chains. One record per CDR3 amino acid sequence lists the most common genes and DNA. The sample has under 250,000 distinct CDR3 sequences on record, around 6.2% of them singletons. The ten biggest clones cover roughly 6.5% of the sample. The material sequenced was PBMCs. The source is a human donor in good health (CMV status not recorded). Some clones in this sample may be carry-over from other donors' samples.

This clonotype was seen at least ten times. The genes are TRBV20-1 and TRBJ1-1; D is undetermined. The CDR3 extends over 12 amino acids. The germline CDR1 and CDR2 sequences are DFQATT and SNEGSKA (reference sequence). CDR3 bases: TGCAGGGCAAGACGGACGAACACTGAAGCTTTCTTT. This encodes CRARRTNTEAFF.

This clonotype was seen a handful of times. The chain joins TRBV6-6 to TRBJ2-1, with 10 positions matching TRBD2. Germline values: CDR1 MNHNY, CDR2 SVGAGI (reference sequence). Trimming cost V 2 bases and J 8 bases; bases outside gene matches: 9. CDR3 length: 16 residues. The CDR3 nucleotides are TGTGCCAGCAGTTACATTCTAGCGGGGGCCGCGGATGAGCAGTTCTTC. Amino acids: CASSYILAGAADEQFF.

There are many counts of this clonotype. V is TRBV7-2 and J is TRBJ1-2; D gene uncertain. The CDR3 extends over 14 amino acids. V dropped 0 bases and J dropped 8 bases, with 13 bases sitting between them. In germline, CDR1 is SGHTA, CDR2 FQGNSA. The CDR3 DNA reads TGTGCCAGCAGCTTAGCCAGTTTGCTTTTGGGCTACACCTTC. Protein sequence: CASSLASLLLGYTF.

This clonotype occurred many times. The chain is built from TRBV6-1 and TRBJ1-2; 7 nucleotides match TRBD1. The V gene end was trimmed by 2 bases and the J gene end by 6 bases; junction bases not matched to a gene: 0. This CDR3 is 12 amino acids long. Per germline, CDR1 MNHNS and CDR2 SASEGT. The CDR3 region is CASSEQGDGYTF. Here the CDR3 DNA reads TGTGCCAGCAGTGAACAGGGGGATGGCTACACCTTC.

The chain recombines TRBV2 with TRBJ1-2; D uncertain. The CDR3 totals 9 residues. The V gene's germline CDR1 is SNHLY and CDR2 FYNNEI. V shed 8 bases and J shed 5 bases, with 3 bases lying between them. CDR3 bases: TGTGCCAGCTCTTATGGCTACACCTTC. Protein product: CASSYGYTF.

This clonotype was counted ten times or more. V is TRBV2 and J is TRBJ2-5; 7 bases are a match to TRBD2. V lost 5 bases and J lost 5; bases outside the gene matches: 11. The CDR3 contains 15 residues. Germline V gene sequence: CDR1 SNHLY, CDR2 FYNNEI. This CDR3 is CASSLIGLVVETQYF. The CDR3 region has the DNA TGTGCCAGCAGTTTGATCGGACTAGTTGTGGAGACCCAGTACTTC.

This clonotype has at least ten counts. This CDR3 reads CASSLVGTYNEQFF. Here the CDR3 DNA reads TGTGCCAGCAGCTTAGTAGGGACCTACAATGAGCAGTTCTTC. The gene calls are TRBV11-2 and TRBJ2-1; D gene uncertain. This CDR3 region has 14 residues. V lost 1 base and J 2 bases, leaving 6 bases between the germline ends. Germline CDR1 is SGHAT and CDR2 is FQNNGV.

To note about this clonotype: A much larger clone sits a single nucleotide away, making a read error possible. The chain links TRBV5-6 to TRBJ1-5, with D possibly matching TRBD2 (6 bases). The J call could be wrong; TRBJ2-3 is a better fit for the DNA end. This CDR3 has 15 residues. From germline, CDR1 is SGHDT and CDR2 YYEEEE. CDR3 DNA: TGTGCCAGCAGCTTGTGGGGGACCGGGAGTCAGCCCCAGTATTTT. Translated: CASSLWGTGSQPQYF.

This clonotype has a count of ten or more. The chain employs TRBV5-1 and TRBJ1-5; 10 bases match TRBD1. Germline trimming cut 0 bases from V and 0 bases from J; bases unmatched to any gene: 3. Germline V lookup: CDR1 SGHRS, CDR2 YFSETQ. The CDR3 covers 17 residues. The CDR3: CASSLGTGGYSNQPQHF. In DNA, the CDR3 is TGCGCCAGCAGCTTGGGGACAGGGGGATATAGCAATCAGCCCCAGCATTTT.

At least ten counts were recorded for this clonotype. The chain recombines TRBV6-2 or TRBV6-3 with TRBJ2-4, with D unclear. The germline CDR1 and CDR2 sequences are MNHEY and SVGEGT. This CDR3 has 14 amino acids. Trimming shortened V by 1 base and J by 0 bases, and 4 bases separated the two germline ends. CDR3 protein: CASSYLVAKNIQYF. The CDR3 coding sequence is TGTGCCAGCAGTTACTTGGTAGCCAAAAACATTCAGTACTTC.

Only a few counts were recorded for this clonotype. The V and J genes are TRBV29-1 and TRBJ1-3; D is undetermined. V was trimmed by 5 bases and J by 3 bases, leaving 14 bases between them. Germline V gene sequence: CDR1 SQVTM, CDR2 ANQGSEA. This CDR3 has 14 residues. The CDR3 DNA follows: TGCAGCGTTAGTAGCAATTGGGGTGGAAACACCATATATTTT. Translating it yields CSVSSNWGGNTIYF.

This chain links TRBV27 with TRBJ1-2, with a possible D match to TRBD1 (6 bases). Germline V lookup: CDR1 MNHEY, CDR2 SMNVEV (reference sequence). Trimming removed 5 bases at V and 9 bases at J, with 13 bases between. The CDR3 has 12 amino acids. CDR3: CASSPYGQSYTF. For the CDR3, the DNA is TGTGCCAGCAGTCCGTACGGACAGAGCTACACCTTC.

CDR3 amino acids: CATSDLKTGKETQYF. CDR3 in DNA: TGTGCCACCAGTGATTTGAAAACAGGGAAAGAGACCCAGTACTTC. The J gene is TRBJ2-5, the V gene TRBV24-1; D possibly corresponds to TRBD1 (6 bases). The CDR3 contains 15 residues. CDR1 and CDR2 from the germline V gene are KGHDR and SFDVKD. V lost 0 bases and J lost 3, with 10 bases in between.